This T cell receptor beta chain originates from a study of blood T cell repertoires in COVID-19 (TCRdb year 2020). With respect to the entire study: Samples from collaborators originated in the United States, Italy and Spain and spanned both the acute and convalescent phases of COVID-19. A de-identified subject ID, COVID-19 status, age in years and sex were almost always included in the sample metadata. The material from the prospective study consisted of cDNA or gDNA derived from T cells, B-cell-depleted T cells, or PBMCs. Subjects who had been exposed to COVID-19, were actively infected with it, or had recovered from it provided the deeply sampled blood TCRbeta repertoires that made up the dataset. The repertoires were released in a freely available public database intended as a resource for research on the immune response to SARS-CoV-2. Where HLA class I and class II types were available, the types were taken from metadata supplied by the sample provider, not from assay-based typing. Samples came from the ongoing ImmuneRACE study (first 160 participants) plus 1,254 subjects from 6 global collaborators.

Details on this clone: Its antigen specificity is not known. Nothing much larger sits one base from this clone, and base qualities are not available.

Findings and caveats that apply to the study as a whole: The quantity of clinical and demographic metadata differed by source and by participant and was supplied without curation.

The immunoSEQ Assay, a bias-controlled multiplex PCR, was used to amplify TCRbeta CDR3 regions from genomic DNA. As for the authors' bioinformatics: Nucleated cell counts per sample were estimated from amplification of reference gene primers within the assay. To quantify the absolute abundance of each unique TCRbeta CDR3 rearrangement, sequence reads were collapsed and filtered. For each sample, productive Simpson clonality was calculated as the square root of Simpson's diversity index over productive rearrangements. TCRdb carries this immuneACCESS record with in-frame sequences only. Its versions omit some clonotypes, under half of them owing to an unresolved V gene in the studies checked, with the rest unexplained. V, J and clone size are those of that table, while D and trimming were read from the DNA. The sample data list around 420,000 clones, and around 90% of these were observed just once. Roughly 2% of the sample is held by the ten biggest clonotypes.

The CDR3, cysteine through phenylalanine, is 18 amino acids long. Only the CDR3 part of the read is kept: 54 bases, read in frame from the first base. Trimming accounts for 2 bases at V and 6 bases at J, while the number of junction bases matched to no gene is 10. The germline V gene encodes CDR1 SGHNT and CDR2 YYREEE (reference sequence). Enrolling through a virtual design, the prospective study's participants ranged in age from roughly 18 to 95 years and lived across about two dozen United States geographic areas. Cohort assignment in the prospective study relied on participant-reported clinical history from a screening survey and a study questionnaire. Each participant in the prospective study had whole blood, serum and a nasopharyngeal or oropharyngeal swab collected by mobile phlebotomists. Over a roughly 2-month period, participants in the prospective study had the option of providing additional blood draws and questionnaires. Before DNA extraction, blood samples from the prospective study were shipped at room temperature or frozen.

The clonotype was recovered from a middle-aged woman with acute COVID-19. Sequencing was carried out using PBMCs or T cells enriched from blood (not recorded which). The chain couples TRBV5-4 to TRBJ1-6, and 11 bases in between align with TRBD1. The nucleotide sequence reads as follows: TGTGCCAGCAGCTTTACGGGACAGGGGGGTTTTAGTAATTCACCCCTCCACTTT. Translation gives CASSFTGQGGFSNSPLHF. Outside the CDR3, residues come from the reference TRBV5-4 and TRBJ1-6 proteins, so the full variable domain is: ETGVTQSPTHLIKTRGQQVTLRCSSQSGHNTVSWYQQALGQGPQFIFQYYREEENGRGNFPPRFSGLQFPNYSSELNVNALELDDSALYLCASSFTGQGGFSNSPLHFGNGTRLTVT.